The clone carrying this T cell receptor beta chain has ten or more counts. Its antigen is undetermined. Germline assignment: CDR1 MGHRA and CDR2 YSYEKL. J was trimmed by 3 bases and V by 0 bases; bases with no gene match: 3. CDR3 length: 15 amino acids. The source material, RNA transcripts, was used to amplify TCR beta CDR3 regions. TCR CDR3 regions were first amplified by RT-PCR with HTBI primers. TCRdb re-analysed the multiplex PCR reads in MiXCR, keeping a single row per CDR3 protein. The table has 300,000 to 450,000 distinct CDR3 sequences, about a sixth seen once. Researchers barred patients who had uncontrolled infection, other autoimmune disease, pregnancy or lactation. This entry comes from a study of T cells in Graves' hyperthyroidism and ophthalmopathy. Findings of the study overall: In the blood, most expanded thyroid clonotypes above 0.001 appeared as well. Model predictions of ophthalmopathy came a median around 6.5 months before onset.

The chain is built from TRBV4-1 and TRBJ2-5; 8 bases fit TRBD1. The TCR was taken from a woman aged 40 to 50 with Graves' ophthalmopathy. Material for sequencing was blood. CDR3 in amino acids: CASSQDRGRKETQYF. CDR3 nucleotide sequence: TGCGCCAGCAGCCAAGACAGGGGGCGAAAAGAGACCCAGTACTTC.